The sequence of this T cell receptor (beta chain) was determined in a study of CD8 T cells in ankylosing spondylitis. This clonotype appeared a few times. As yet, its antigen is unknown. TCRdb reprocessed the 5' RACE reads via MiXCR and lists one record per CDR3 protein. The sample includes about 750,000 distinct CDR3 sequences, 15% to 20% of them seen just once. The CDR3 is 17 amino acids. CDR1 is DFQATT and CDR2 is SNEGSKA in the germline V gene (reference sequence). Trimming stripped 2 bases from V and 2 bases from J, with 20 bases between. Broader study findings: Significant enrichment of disease-linked clones was reportedly seen in matched ankylosing spondylitis synovial fluid. A CD8+ phenotype characterized the disease-linked clones, which were relatively rare in peripheral blood. The study identified a TCR beta motif of several highly homologous variants that appeared characteristic of ankylosing spondylitis blood.

This TCR came from a male donor with ankylosing spondylitis. Sequencing was done on a sample of blood, either unsorted or a sorted T cell fraction (not recorded which). The V and J genes are TRBV20-1 and TRBJ2-3; unclear D gene. CDR3 residues: CSARIQPGWAVTDTQYF. DNA of the CDR3: TGCAGTGCTAGAATCCAGCCAGGTTGGGCCGTCACAGATACGCAGTATTTT.